This T cell receptor (beta chain) was captured by sequencing in a study of cytomegalovirus exposure and HLA in healthy donors (TCRdb year 2017). Looking at the study overall: The 500 to 700 repertoires of the first cohort and the roughly 110 validation repertoires were produced on the same platform, according to a later analysis. The study was designed to test whether signatures of past pathogen exposure could be identified by cataloging public T cell receptors. To predict cytomegalovirus infection status, the study combined high-throughput TCR immunosequencing, statistical association of individual TCRs with disease status, and machine learning. In addition to the first cohort of 500 to 850 subjects, a separate validation cohort of approximately 120 different subjects was used.

As to this clone: Its antigen specificity is not known. Per-base quality was not reported, and no clone a single base away is much larger than it.

The method behind the library was the immunoSEQ multiplex PCR assay. As for the original processing: A statistical classification framework was built to diagnose cytomegalovirus status from the catalog of TCR beta chain sequences. In its TCRdb copy, this immuneACCESS table keeps in-frame sequences only and misses some clones. Where compared with another copy, unresolved V genes explain less than half of these, and the others have no known cause. The V and J calls and the clone size are those of that table, but D and trimming were determined from the DNA. This sample comprises 150,000 or so clones, 89% of them detected only once. In total, the top ten clones hold around 1.2% of the sample. The study at large found these results: The authors suggested that the approach could potentially be extended to other disease states and immunological phenotypes. A total of around 150 TCR beta chains were listed by the study as associated with cytomegalovirus. A few of the identified cytomegalovirus-associated TCR beta chains were confirmed in vitro to be specific for cytomegalovirus antigens. Most TCR sequences were observed very rarely across donors, whereas some public TCRs were present in many individuals. The classifier was reported to diagnose cytomegalovirus status with high specificity and sensitivity in both the original and validation cohorts. A later analysis found that TCRs clustered in the first cohort also tended to co-occur in the roughly 120 validation repertoires, with roughly 95% of cluster scores above 0. A later analysis had no HLA typing for the validation cohort, so co-occurrence there was scored across all 110 or so repertoires.

The CDR3 numbers 16 residues from cysteine through phenylalanine. Of all the DNA, just the CDR3 is kept, 48 bases in frame from base 1. V has 1 base trimmed and J has 6 bases trimmed; junction bases matching no gene number 7. CDR1 is given as SGHAT and CDR2 as FQDESV, both from the germline V gene (reference sequence). The donors were included in the validation cohort of 100 to 150 subjects, a group kept apart from the roughly 700-subject first cohort. The sequence was collected from a woman aged 18-29 years in good health and CMV-seronegative. Sample: PBMCs. The rearrangement combines TRBV11-1 with TRBJ2-1, with 9 bases in between that match TRBD1. Read as DNA, the sequence is TGTGCCAGCAGCTTAGGGGGACAGGGTTTCGGCAATGAGCAGTTCTTC. Its protein product is CASSLGGQGFGNEQFF.